This paragraph reports one T cell receptor (beta chain). With 6 bases removed from V and 3 bases from J, the gap between germline ends came to 9 bases. CDR3 size: 12 residues. Germline-derived CDR1 and CDR2 are SGHDN and FVKESK. This entry is derived from a study of blood T cell repertoires in COVID-19. Repertoires were generated with immunoSEQ multiplex PCR, while TCRdb's copy carries only in-frame clones and drops some. The sample has approximately 160,000 clones, 80% seen once. The genes are TRBV14 and TRBJ2-7; D gene unclear. The sample taken for sequencing was PBMCs or T cells enriched from blood (not recorded which). This sequence was found in a man aged 35 to 55 who had recovered from COVID-19. The CDR3 is CASSPQDYEQYF. In nucleotides, the CDR3 is TGTGCCAGCAGTCCTCAGGACTACGAGCAGTACTTC.